The 19 T cell receptor beta chains below were found in one sample sequenced in a study of T cells expressing NK-cell markers. Each CDR3 protein gets one entry in TCRdb, which reprocessed the 5' RACE reads and gives no DNA. The ten most abundant clones cover 20% to 25% of a sample with about 150,000 distinct CDR3 sequences. Sequencing used blood T cells: a sorted CD56 or NKG2C T cell subset, CD4+ or CD8+ T cells, or bulk PBMC T cells (not recorded which). The receptors stem from a man aged 18-75 years in good health.

J is TRBJ1-5 and V is TRBV2; as DNA is missing, the TRBD1 call by TCRdb cannot be tested. The CDR3 spans 16 residues. CDR1 is SNHLY and CDR2 is FYNNEI in the germline V gene. The CDR3 region is CASGQGQPYSNQPQHF.

The CDR3 sequence: CASSLLQVLETQYF. The V and J genes are TRBV5-6 and TRBJ2-5. This CDR3 is built from 14 residues. Germline V gene sequence: CDR1 SGHDT, CDR2 YYEEEE.

The CDR3 sequence is CSARGRGLAPLEQYF. The J gene is TRBJ2-7, the V gene TRBV20-1; without DNA, the TCRdb call of TRBD2 cannot be checked. Germline V CDR1 and CDR2: DFQATT, SNEGSKA (reference sequence). This CDR3 spans 15 amino acids.

The gene calls are TRBV18 and TRBJ2-7; TCRdb returns TRBD1, unconfirmable since there is no DNA. The CDR3 is 18 residues long. From germline, CDR1 is KGHSH and CDR2 LQKENI. CDR3 in amino acids: CASSPITGDQEVGYEQYF.

This chain connects TRBV5-8 to TRBJ2-1; TCRdb indicates TRBD1, and absent DNA this call remains unverified. This CDR3 contains 13 residues. The germline V gene encodes CDR1 SGHTS and CDR2 YDEGEE. CDR3 sequence: CASSLAPLGEQFF.

The J gene is TRBJ2-5, the V gene TRBV20-1; TCRdb selects TRBD1, and the lack of DNA leaves this call unchecked. The CDR3 runs to 12 residues. Germline CDR1 reads DFQATT; CDR2 reads SNEGSKA (reference sequence). This CDR3 is CSAATGTETQYF.

This chain connects TRBV13 to TRBJ2-1; there is no DNA to check the TCRdb D call of TRBD1. The CDR3 is 15 residues long. Germline V gives CDR1 PRHDT, CDR2 FYEKMQ (reference sequence). The CDR3 protein is CASSTGQGAYNEQFF.

The chain carries TRBV10-3 and TRBJ2-3; checking the TCRdb D call of TRBD1 is not possible without DNA. Germline V CDR1 and CDR2: ENHRY, SYGVKD. The CDR3 is made up of 18 amino acids. CDR3 region: CAIRKVGLGETGTDTQYF.

V gene TRBV6-5 combines with J gene TRBJ2-5; TCRdb's D call, TRBD1, is unchecked because there is no DNA. CDR3 length equals 16 residues. From germline, CDR1 is MNHEY and CDR2 SVGAGI. CDR3 protein: CASSYKEQLRGETQYF.

The V and J genes are TRBV20-1 and TRBJ1-5; lacking DNA, the TRBD1 call made by TCRdb goes unchecked. The CDR3 totals 16 residues. From germline, CDR1 is DFQATT and CDR2 SNEGSKA (reference sequence). CDR3 sequence reads: CSAQQRWTDLNQPQHF.

The chain combines TRBV27 with TRBJ2-7; there is no DNA to check the TCRdb D call of TRBD1. CDR3 length equals 15 residues. Germline CDR1 is MNHEY and CDR2 is SMNVEV (reference sequence). CDR3 in amino acids: CASSFIAGQFYEQYF.

The rearrangement joins TRBV20-1 to TRBJ1-3. Germline lookup yields CDR1 DFQATT and CDR2 SNEGSKA (reference sequence). The CDR3 spans 15 residues. The CDR3 sequence is CSARGPFLSGNTIYF.

The V call is TRBV5-6, the J call TRBJ1-3. This CDR3 has 14 amino acids. The germline V gene encodes CDR1 SGHDT and CDR2 YYEEEE. The CDR3 sequence: CASSLAGPGNTIYF.

The chain links TRBV12-3 or TRBV12-4 to TRBJ2-7. The CDR3 is 13 residues long. The CDR3 sequence: CASSRTITDEQYF.

The CDR3 is CASSQDPAPDQETQYF. The chain joins TRBV3-1 to TRBJ2-5; TCRdb gives TRBD1 as the D gene, but with no DNA this cannot be confirmed. Germline V CDR1 and CDR2: LGHDT, YNNKEL (reference sequence). The length of the CDR3 is 16 residues.

The rearrangement uses TRBV27 and TRBJ2-7; TCRdb lists TRBD2, though no DNA is available to test this call. Germline V gene sequence: CDR1 MNHEY, CDR2 SMNVEV (reference sequence). The CDR3 consists of 18 residues. The CDR3 sequence is CASSLILAGGFSYNEQYF.

The V gene is TRBV5-1, the J gene TRBJ2-7. Germline lookup yields CDR1 SGHRS and CDR2 YFSETQ. This CDR3 contains 13 residues. The CDR3 here is CASSLWGTYEQYF.

The chain employs TRBV29-1 and TRBJ2-2; TCRdb's D call, TRBD2, is unchecked because there is no DNA. The CDR3 is made up of 16 amino acids. CDR1 and CDR2 from the germline V gene are SQVTM and ANQGSEA. The CDR3 sequence: CSVESSSGGAFGELFF.

The chain has TRBV11-2 and TRBJ2-1; TCRdb's D call of TRBD1 is untestable without DNA. This CDR3 has 15 amino acids. Germline V gives CDR1 SGHAT, CDR2 FQNNGV. The CDR3 here is CASNHPDRLYNEQFF.